One sample yielded the 24 T cell receptor beta chains listed below, sequenced in a study of T cell responses to AZD1222 COVID-19 vaccine (dated by TCRdb to about 2021). Read against the paper, the sample's time point label means: baseline before first vaccination. The library was prepared using the immunoSEQ multiplex PCR assay. Held by TCRdb, this immuneACCESS table contains in-frame sequences only and omits some clones. Under half of the omission traces to an unresolved V gene where checked; the cause of the rest is unknown. The sample data list about 180,000 clones, and around nine tenths of these were observed just once. Clones ranked in the top ten supply roughly 2.5% of the sample. This specimen consisted of peripheral blood, obtained on day 0 of AZD1222 vaccination. The receptors shown here come from an adult in good health.

This clone is a singleton in its sample. The rearrangement links TRBV19 to TRBJ1-1; D is undetermined. V dropped 1 base and J dropped 0 bases, with 6 bases sitting between them. This CDR3 comprises 14 residues. Germline assignment: CDR1 LNHDA and CDR2 SQIVND (reference sequence). The DNA of the CDR3 is TGTGCCAGTAGTATAGGGCGGGTGAACACTGAAGCTTTCTTT. Protein sequence: CASSIGRVNTEAFF.

The V gene is TRBV27, the J gene TRBJ2-3; 9 nucleotides line up with TRBD1. CDR1 is MNHEY, CDR2 SMNVEV, per germline (reference sequence). This CDR3 is built from 14 residues. Unmatched junction bases numbered 6, after V lost 10 bases and J lost 1 base. As DNA, the CDR3 is TGTGCCACCTCTTGGGACAGGGGCACAGATACGCAGTATTTT. Residues: CATSWDRGTDTQYF.

The CDR3 nucleotides read TGTGCCAGCAGCTTTGGGGCGGCTGCTGAAGCTTTCTTT. It translates to CASSFGAAAEAFF. This chain joins TRBV7-9 and TRBJ1-1; D may be TRBD1 (5 bases). Germline V CDR1 and CDR2: SEHNR, FQNEAQ (reference sequence). V was shortened by 3 bases and J by 6 bases, with 11 bases between the two germline ends. The CDR3 loop spans 13 amino acids. The entire variable domain, with the rest obtained from reference TRBV7-9 and TRBJ1-1, is as follows: DTGVSQNPRHKITKRGQNVTFRCDPISEHNRLYWYRQTLGQGPEFLTYFQNEAQLEKSRLLSDRFSAERPKGSFSTLEIQRTEQGDSAMYLCASSFGAAAEAFFGQGTRLTVV.

V gene TRBV27 combines with J gene TRBJ1-5; maybe TRBD1 (6 bases). Germline V gene data show CDR1 as MNHEY and CDR2 as SMNVEV (reference sequence). The CDR3 length is 14 residues. The V and J ends lost 6 bases and 5 bases respectively, with 14 bases between them. CDR3 amino acids: CASSRYRDHQPQHF. For the CDR3, the DNA is TGTGCCAGCAGCCGTTACAGGGATCATCAGCCCCAGCATTTT.

J is TRBJ1-3 and V is TRBV7-6, with 7 bases lining up with TRBD1. Germline CDR1 SGHVS, CDR2 FNYEAQ. This CDR3 spans 14 amino acids. With 6 bases clipped from V and 7 bases from J, the junction kept 9 bases outside the gene matches. CDR3 loop: CASSQDRSGNTIYF. In nucleotides, the CDR3 is TGTGCCAGCAGTCAGGACAGGTCGGGGAACACCATATATTTT.

This clone was seen more than once but under ten times. The CDR3 sequence: CASSETYEHEQYF. CDR3 DNA sequence: TGTGCCAGCAGTGAGACCTACGAGCACGAGCAGTACTTC. The genes are TRBV2 and TRBJ2-7; D remains unclear. V dropped 3 bases and J dropped 5 bases, with 11 bases sitting between them. CDR1 is SNHLY, CDR2 FYNNEI, per germline. CDR3 length: 13 residues.

The chain employs TRBV6-1 and TRBJ2-7, with D perhaps TRBD2 (5 bases). The germline V gene encodes CDR1 MNHNS and CDR2 SASEGT. The germline V and J ends were trimmed by 3 bases and 9 bases, with 15 bases remaining between them. The CDR3 totals 13 residues. CDR3 nucleotide sequence: TGTGCCAGCAGTGAGAGGCGTGTCGCGGGGCAGTACTTC. Its translation: CASSERRVAGQYF.

This chain uses TRBV19 with TRBJ1-2, with 9 bases lining up with TRBD1. CDR1 is LNHDA and CDR2 is SQIVND in the germline V gene (reference sequence). The CDR3 has 13 amino acids. Trimming took 5 bases from V and 12 from J; bases not matched to a gene: 10. The chain's CDR3 is CASSVGNGQGHTF. The CDR3 DNA reads as TGTGCCAGTAGTGTGGGTAATGGACAGGGGCACACCTTC.

The rearrangement uses TRBV5-4 and TRBJ1-3; D may be TRBD1 (5 bases). This CDR3 has 15 amino acids. Trimming cost V 0 bases and J 1 base, with 8 bases left between them. Per the germline V gene, CDR1 is SGHNT and CDR2 is YYREEE (reference sequence). In DNA, the CDR3 is TGTGCCAGCAGCTTGGTCGGGGCGTCTGGAAACACCATATATTTT. It codes for CASSLVGASGNTIYF.

This clone was seen a handful of times. J is TRBJ2-2 and V is TRBV18, with 7 bases that match TRBD2. With V trimmed by 0 bases and J by 8 bases, 9 bases remained unmatched. The CDR3 has 16 residues. Germline CDR1 KGHSH, CDR2 LQKENI. CDR3 bases: TGTGCCAGCTCACCACCGGGACTATCGGCTAGTGGGGAGCTGTTTTTT. Its translation is CASSPPGLSASGELFF.

This chain links TRBV24-1 with TRBJ2-2; a weak D match, TRBD1 (5 bases). This CDR3 contains 16 residues. Deletions cut 0 bases from V and 3 bases from J, with 10 bases between. Germline V gene lookup returns CDR1 KGHDR and CDR2 SFDVKD. CDR3 nucleotide sequence: TGTGCCACCAGTGATTTGGGGCAGGGCGACACCGGGGAGCTGTTTTTT. Translated: CATSDLGQGDTGELFF.

The chain links TRBV4-1 to TRBJ2-1; 8 bases agree with TRBD2. This CDR3 has 15 amino acids. The germline gives CDR1 MGHRA, CDR2 YSYEKL. Trimming took 5 bases from V and 9 from J; bases not matched to a gene: 12. Here the CDR3 DNA reads TGCGCCAGCAGCTCAAGCGGAGCGGGGGTGGGTGAGCAGTTCTTC. As protein: CASSSSGAGVGEQFF.

The rearrangement uses TRBV3-1 (or the pseudogene TRBV3-2) and TRBJ1-2; tentative D call: TRBD1 (6 bases). V was cut by 4 bases and J by 8 bases, with 11 bases left in between. This CDR3 is built from 12 residues. Germline V gene lookup returns CDR1 LGHDT and CDR2 YNNKEL (reference sequence). CDR3 nucleotide sequence: TGTGCCAGCAGCCTGGGGGGCTGGGGCTACACCTTC. It specifies CASSLGGWGYTF.

This chain joins TRBV2 and TRBJ1-2, with D perhaps TRBD1 (5 bases). Trimming shortened V by 1 base and J by 5 bases, and 14 bases separated the two germline ends. The V gene's germline CDR1 is SNHLY and CDR2 FYNNEI. The CDR3 length is 15 residues. CDR3 in amino acids: CASSEEGGDLYGYTF. In DNA form, the CDR3 reads TGTGCCAGCAGTGAAGAGGGAGGGGACCTATATGGCTACACCTTC.

The chain employs TRBV6-5 and TRBJ1-1; a weak D match, TRBD1 (6 bases). The length of the CDR3 is 14 residues. The V and J ends lost 6 bases and 3 bases respectively, with 14 bases between them. Germline assignment: CDR1 MNHEY and CDR2 SVGAGI. The CDR3 region has the DNA TGTGCCAGCAGCCTAGGGGGTCGGGACACTGAAGCTTTCTTT. Encoded protein: CASSLGGRDTEAFF.

The chain joins TRBV9 to TRBJ2-7, with TRBD1 matching over 9 bases. CDR1 is SGDLS, CDR2 YYNGEE, per germline. J was trimmed by 5 bases and V by 4 bases; bases with no gene match: 10. This CDR3 has 15 residues. CDR3 DNA: TGTGCCAGCAGCAGAGGACAGGGGTTGAGCCACGAGCAGTACTTC. This codes for CASSRGQGLSHEQYF.

Comment on this clone: A junction end diverges from the germline sequence, so it may reflect a read error. This same CDR3 is encoded by further DNA sequences in the sample. The rearrangement uses TRBV30 and TRBJ2-1; 8 bases fit TRBD1. The CDR3 loop spans 14 amino acids. Germline V gene data show CDR1 as GTSNPN and CDR2 as SVGIG (reference sequence). CDR3 region: CAWSVGQGYNEQFF. The CDR3 DNA is TGTGCTTGGAGTGTTGGACAGGGATACAATGAGCAGTTCTTC.

V and J are TRBV7-8 and TRBJ1-3, with D maybe TRBD1 (5 bases). V was shortened by 2 bases and J by 4 bases, with 15 bases between the two germline ends. CDR3 length equals 16 residues. Germline CDR1 is SGHVS and CDR2 is FQNEAQ. In DNA, the CDR3 is TGTGCCAGCAGCTTAAGGGCTGGGACGTCGGGAAACACCATATATTTT. This encodes CASSLRAGTSGNTIYF.

The chain uses TRBV5-1 and TRBJ2-5; 7 positions agree with TRBD1. The CDR3 loop spans 14 amino acids. Germline trimming cut 1 base from V and 1 base from J; bases unmatched to any gene: 1. Germline values: CDR1 SGHRS, CDR2 YFSETQ. This CDR3 is CASSLRGLQETQYF. The CDR3 nucleotides are TGCGCCAGCAGCTTGAGGGGGCTCCAAGAGACCCAGTACTTC.

The chain carries TRBV7-9 and TRBJ1-2, with a possible D match to TRBD1 (5 bases). Germline V gene lookup returns CDR1 SEHNR and CDR2 FQNEAQ (reference sequence). Trimming stripped 2 bases from V and 3 bases from J, with 16 bases between. The CDR3 is made up of 16 amino acids. CDR3 nucleotide sequence: TGTGCCAGCAGCTTATACTCGCCGGGGCGACACTATGGCTACACCTTC. Amino acid sequence: CASSLYSPGRHYGYTF.

To note about this clone: This CDR3 is also generated by other DNA sequences in the sample. The V call is TRBV27, the J call TRBJ2-1, with a weak D call TRBD2 (5 bases). The CDR3 contains 14 residues. Germline lookup yields CDR1 MNHEY and CDR2 SMNVEV (reference sequence). V lost 2 bases to trimming and J lost 0 bases, with 5 bases between them. The CDR3 is CASSLGSSYNEQFF. CDR3 DNA: TGTGCCAGCAGTTTAGGGAGCTCCTACAATGAGCAGTTCTTC.

The V call is TRBV27, the J call TRBJ2-1; 11 bases fit TRBD2. The CDR3 runs to 15 residues. The germline gives CDR1 MNHEY, CDR2 SMNVEV (reference sequence). V lost 5 bases to trimming and J lost 7 bases; unmatched junction nucleotides: 7. The CDR3 DNA reads TGTGCCAGCAGTACCGGGACTAGCGGCCTGAATGAGCAGTTCTTC. This encodes CASSTGTSGLNEQFF.

The rearrangement links TRBV27 to TRBJ2-7, with D tentatively TRBD1 (7 bases). Germline V gives CDR1 MNHEY, CDR2 SMNVEV (reference sequence). The CDR3 covers 14 residues. Trimming pared 0 bases from V and 3 bases from J, leaving 9 bases between. CDR3: CASSLSRDSYEQYF. The CDR3 DNA reads TGTGCCAGCAGTTTATCGCGGGACAGCTACGAGCAGTACTTC.

This chain uses TRBV7-9 with TRBJ1-1; 8 nucleotides align to TRBD1. Germline lookup yields CDR1 SEHNR and CDR2 FQNEAQ (reference sequence). The junction had 8 bases not matched to a gene; V was cut back by 3 bases and J by 2 bases. CDR3 length equals 16 residues. The CDR3 region is CASSFWTGTFNTEAFF. The CDR3 DNA is TGTGCCAGCAGCTTCTGGACAGGGACGTTTAACACTGAAGCTTTCTTT.